Listed below are T cell receptor beta chains from one sample, sequenced in a study of blood T cell repertoires in COVID-19. Profiled with immunoSEQ multiplex PCR; TCRdb holds only in-frame clones, not every one. The sample lists about 13,000 clones, around nine tenths occurring once. Input material: peripheral blood. These receptors came from a human donor in a cohort sampled during active COVID-19. Both conserved end residues are part of each CDR3. D genes are given only for firm matches. Where a row states a size, it is once, few, many or the class of an expanded clone; other rows omit it.

v_gene: TRBV29-1; j_gene: TRBJ2-1; abundance: -; d_gene: TRBD2; CDR3aa: CSVPTSGGLNVNEQFF; CDR3nt: TGCAGCGTGCCGACTAGCGGGGGGCTAAACGTCAATGAGCAGTTCTTC
v_gene: TRBV3-1/TRBV3-2; j_gene: TRBJ2-5; abundance: -; d_gene: TRBD2; CDR3aa: CASSQGVGLAVAETQYF; CDR3nt: TGTGCCAGCAGCCAAGGAGTGGGGCTAGCGGTGGCGGAGACCCAGTACTTC
v_gene: TRBV2; j_gene: TRBJ1-1; abundance: -; d_gene: -; CDR3aa: CASRKQGPPTEAFF; CDR3nt: TGTGCCAGCAGAAAACAGGGTCCCCCCACTGAAGCTTTCTTT
v_gene: TRBV12-5; j_gene: TRBJ1-3; abundance: -; d_gene: -; CDR3aa: CASGLVRGEGGNTIYF; CDR3nt: TGTGCTAGTGGTTTGGTACGTGGAGAAGGAGGAAACACCATATATTTT
v_gene: TRBV6-2/TRBV6-3; j_gene: TRBJ1-2; abundance: -; d_gene: TRBD1; CDR3aa: CASSWTGHNYGYTF; CDR3nt: TGTGCCAGCAGTTGGACAGGGCATAACTATGGCTACACCTTC
v_gene: TRBV11-2; j_gene: TRBJ2-5; abundance: -; d_gene: -; CDR3aa: CASSLDRGETQYF; CDR3nt: TGTGCCAGCAGCTTAGATAGGGGAGAGACCCAGTACTTC
v_gene: TRBV10-1; j_gene: TRBJ2-3; abundance: -; d_gene: -; CDR3aa: CASTRGGVTDTQYF; CDR3nt: TGCGCCAGCACCCGAGGAGGGGTAACAGATACGCAGTATTTT
v_gene: TRBV5-1; j_gene: TRBJ2-5; abundance: -; d_gene: TRBD2; CDR3aa: CASSQVAGTQETQYF; CDR3nt: TGCGCCAGCAGCCAAGTAGCGGGGACCCAAGAGACCCAGTACTTC
v_gene: TRBV6-2/TRBV6-3; j_gene: TRBJ1-2; abundance: -; d_gene: -; CDR3aa: CASSYSTGSGYTF; CDR3nt: TGTGCCAGCAGTTATTCCACAGGGAGTGGCTACACCTTC
v_gene: TRBV5-6; j_gene: TRBJ1-1; abundance: -; d_gene: TRBD1; CDR3aa: CASSLGQGAFF; CDR3nt: TGTGCCAGCAGCTTGGGACAGGGGGCTTTCTTT
v_gene: TRBV19; j_gene: TRBJ2-3; abundance: once; d_gene: -; CDR3aa: CASERGGADTQYF; CDR3nt: TGTGCCAGTGAGAGGGGGGGCGCAGATACGCAGTATTTT
v_gene: TRBV19; j_gene: TRBJ1-4; abundance: once; d_gene: TRBD1; CDR3aa: CASSLRDREVFKEKLFF; CDR3nt: TGTGCCAGTAGTCTCCGGGACAGGGAAGTATTTAAGGAAAAACTGTTTTTT
v_gene: TRBV11-3; j_gene: TRBJ2-3; abundance: -; d_gene: TRBD2; CDR3aa: CASSKMTSGDLLGATDTQYF; CDR3nt: TGTGCCAGCAGCAAGATGACTAGCGGGGACCTCCTTGGAGCCACAGATACGCAGTATTTT
v_gene: TRBV7-2; j_gene: TRBJ2-5; abundance: -; d_gene: TRBD2; CDR3aa: CASSLVGTKVETQYF; CDR3nt: TGTGCCAGCAGCTTGGTCGGGACTAAGGTAGAGACCCAGTACTTC